This entry lists 9 T cell receptor beta chains sequenced from one sample in a study of T-cell reconstitution after alpha-beta-depleted transplantation in children. TCRbeta library preparation incorporated unique molecular identifiers. TCRdb called the PCR reads again in MiXCR, with one record for every CDR3 protein. The sample records approximately 98,000 distinct CDR3 sequences, about 6% being singletons. The sample here was PBMCs, mostly from graft donor cells, taken 360 days after TCRalphabeta/CD19-depleted stem cell transplant. The receptors were sampled from a male patient under 10 years old who had a stem cell transplant for acute lymphoblastic leukemia, so the T cells may come from the graft donor.

This clonotype was found many times. The chain links TRBV11-2 to TRBJ2-7, with D tentatively TRBD2 (6 bases). Trimming left V 1 base short and J 3 bases short, with 7 bases between. The CDR3 extends over 13 amino acids. Germline V gene sequence: CDR1 SGHAT, CDR2 FQNNGV. The CDR3 sequence: CASSLAGVYEQYF. CDR3 in DNA: TGTGCCAGCAGCTTAGCGGGGGTCTACGAGCAGTACTTC.

This clonotype was seen repeatedly, ten times or more. The chain recombines TRBV12-3 or TRBV12-4 with TRBJ2-5; 8 bases are a match to TRBD1. The CDR3 is 13 amino acids. The ends lost 7 bases at V and 2 bases at J; junction bases unmatched: 3. The CDR3 bases are TGTGCCAGCACCAGGGGGCTTCAAGAGACCCAGTACTTC. The encoded protein is CASTRGLQETQYF.

This clonotype was seen repeatedly, ten times or more. V usage is TRBV5-1 and J usage is TRBJ2-1, with 13 bases identical to TRBD2. The CDR3 spans 18 residues. CDR1 and CDR2 (germline): SGHRS, YFSETQ. Trimming at V came to 0 bases and at J to 2 bases, leaving 5 bases not matched to a gene. In DNA form, the CDR3 reads TGCGCCAGCAGCTTGGGCCGACTAGCGGGAGGCCCCTACAATGAGCAGTTCTTC. It codes for CASSLGRLAGGPYNEQFF.

In its sample, this clonotype was seen many times. V usage is TRBV24-1 and J usage is TRBJ2-5; D remains ambiguous. Per germline, CDR1 KGHDR and CDR2 SFDVKD. The CDR3 is made up of 13 amino acids. Trimming took 4 bases from V and 4 from J, leaving 9 bases between them. The CDR3 DNA sequence: TGTGCCACCAGTGAGAGACATTTAGAGACCCAGTACTTC. It encodes CATSERHLETQYF.

This clonotype showed up many times. This chain joins TRBV10-3 and TRBJ2-2, with 9 bases that match TRBD1. Trimming cost V 3 bases and J 6 bases; bases outside gene matches: 11. This CDR3 region has 17 residues. Germline-derived CDR1 and CDR2 are ENHRY and SYGVKD. The CDR3: CAISERKDRGKAGELFF. CDR3 bases: TGTGCCATCAGTGAACGAAAGGACAGGGGCAAAGCCGGGGAGCTGTTTTTT.

This chain links TRBV7-8 with TRBJ1-2; 8 bases are a match to TRBD1. V lost 2 bases to trimming and J lost 9 bases; unmatched junction nucleotides: 5. This CDR3 contains 13 residues. Germline V lookup: CDR1 SGHVS, CDR2 FQNEAQ. The CDR3, as DNA: TGTGCCAGCAGCTTACAGGGGGCGAATAGCTACACCTTC. Translated: CASSLQGANSYTF.

This clonotype has ten or more counts. This rearrangement joins TRBV4-3 to TRBJ2-7; a possible D gene is TRBD1 (5 bases). Germline CDR1 is LGHNA and CDR2 is YSLEER. Trimming pared 1 base from V and 0 bases from J, leaving 7 bases between. This CDR3 region has 14 residues. DNA for the CDR3: TGCGCCAGCAGCCAAGGACAGATCTCCTACGAGCAGTACTTC. This encodes CASSQGQISYEQYF.

In this sample, this clonotype turned up many times. The chain is built from TRBV12-3 or TRBV12-4 and TRBJ2-3; 14 positions agree with TRBD2. J was trimmed by 4 bases and V by 4 bases; bases with no gene match: 4. The CDR3 has 16 amino acids. CDR3 loop: CASSSGTSGSPDTQYF. The CDR3 nucleotides are TGTGCCAGCAGTTCCGGGACTAGCGGGAGCCCAGATACGCAGTATTTT.

Ten or more counts support this clonotype. The chain joins TRBV5-1 to TRBJ2-7; D is unclear. CDR3 length: 12 residues. Germline CDR1 is SGHRS and CDR2 is YFSETQ. V shed 3 bases and J shed 0 bases, with 4 bases lying between them. Here the CDR3 reads CASSSASYEQYF. DNA for the CDR3: TGCGCCAGCAGCTCGGCCTCCTACGAGCAGTACTTC.